Listed below are T cell receptor beta chains from one sample, sequenced in a study of T cells in tuberculosis. Generated by immunoSEQ multiplex PCR, the TCRdb table keeps only in-frame clones and is missing some. The data show about 43,000 clones, roughly 96% seen once. Sequencing was done on a sample of PBMCs. These receptors all stem from a donor aged 5-35 years with latent tuberculosis or without tuberculosis infection. Each CDR3 is given with its conserved first and last residue. The D gene is left open where the match is weak. Clone size is stated in some rows and not others, as once, few, many or a class when expanded.

v_call: TRBV7-2
d_call: -
clone_size: -
cdr3_length: 14
j_call: TRBJ1-2
cdr3_aa: CASSPQTETGGYTF
cdr3_nt: TGTGCCAGCAGCCCCCAGACAGAGACCGGTGGCTACACCTTC

v_call: TRBV11-3
d_call: TRBD2
clone_size: -
cdr3_length: 13
j_call: TRBJ2-1
cdr3_aa: CASRKSGGTEQFF
cdr3_nt: TGTGCCAGCAGAAAGAGCGGGGGTACTGAGCAGTTCTTC

v_call: TRBV29-1
d_call: -
clone_size: -
cdr3_length: 13
j_call: TRBJ2-1
cdr3_aa: CSVESPSHNEQFF
cdr3_nt: TGCAGCGTTGAATCCCCTAGCCACAATGAGCAGTTCTTC

v_call: TRBV28
d_call: -
clone_size: few
cdr3_length: 16
j_call: TRBJ1-4
cdr3_aa: CASSFTRSGGMEKLFF
cdr3_nt: TGTGCCAGCAGTTTCACTCGATCTGGGGGCATGGAAAAACTGTTTTTT

v_call: TRBV5-1
d_call: -
clone_size: -
cdr3_length: 16
j_call: TRBJ2-5
cdr3_aa: CASSHGQLRSQETQYF
cdr3_nt: TGCGCCAGCAGCCACGGACAGTTACGCTCTCAAGAGACCCAGTACTTC

v_call: TRBV11-2
d_call: -
clone_size: once
cdr3_length: 18
j_call: TRBJ2-2
cdr3_aa: CASTLRLGGRSNTGELFF
cdr3_nt: TGTGCCAGCACCCTCCGTTTGGGGGGGCGATCGAACACCGGGGAGCTGTTTTTT

v_call: TRBV19
d_call: -
clone_size: -
cdr3_length: 16
j_call: TRBJ1-5
cdr3_aa: CASSIATGHSNQPQHF
cdr3_nt: TGTGCCAGTAGTATAGCCACAGGGCATAGCAATCAGCCCCAGCATTTT

v_call: TRBV2
d_call: TRBD2
clone_size: -
cdr3_length: 14
j_call: TRBJ2-1
cdr3_aa: CAREVERGNNEQFF
cdr3_nt: TGTGCCAGAGAGGTGGAGCGGGGGAACAATGAGCAGTTCTTC

v_call: TRBV15
d_call: TRBD1
clone_size: -
cdr3_length: 15
j_call: TRBJ1-2
cdr3_aa: CATSRDRDRAYGYTF
cdr3_nt: TGTGCCACCAGCAGAGACCGGGACAGGGCCTATGGCTACACCTTC

v_call: TRBV6-1
d_call: TRBD2
clone_size: -
cdr3_length: 17
j_call: TRBJ2-3
cdr3_aa: CASSVSSGGGTTDTQYF
cdr3_nt: TGTGCCAGCAGTGTGTCTAGCGGGGGGGGGACCACAGATACGCAGTATTTT

v_call: TRBV5-1
d_call: -
clone_size: -
cdr3_length: 16
j_call: TRBJ2-5
cdr3_aa: CASSYRSFRGQETQYF
cdr3_nt: TGCGCCAGCAGTTATCGCTCGTTCAGGGGCCAAGAGACCCAGTACTTC

v_call: TRBV7-9
d_call: TRBD2
clone_size: -
cdr3_length: 17
j_call: TRBJ2-3
cdr3_aa: CASSSPTIAGGPDTQYF
cdr3_nt: TGTGCCAGCAGCTCCCCGACTATAGCGGGGGGCCCAGATACGCAGTATTTT

v_call: TRBV29-1
d_call: TRBD1
clone_size: -
cdr3_length: 13
j_call: TRBJ1-2
cdr3_aa: CSVENRGEYGYTF
cdr3_nt: TGCAGCGTCGAGAACAGGGGGGAGTACGGCTACACCTTC

v_call: TRBV19
d_call: TRBD1
clone_size: -
cdr3_length: 13
j_call: TRBJ2-7
cdr3_aa: CASSKGQGRQQYF
cdr3_nt: TGTGCCAGTAGTAAGGGACAGGGTCGGCAGCAGTACTTC

v_call: TRBV5-5
d_call: -
clone_size: -
cdr3_length: 18
j_call: TRBJ1-1
cdr3_aa: CASSATGRRVSGNTEAFF
cdr3_nt: TGTGCCAGCAGCGCCACCGGGCGTAGAGTTAGCGGGAACACTGAAGCTTTCTTT

v_call: TRBV4-3
d_call: TRBD1
clone_size: -
cdr3_length: 16
j_call: TRBJ1-2
cdr3_aa: CASSQDRTGINYGYTF
cdr3_nt: TGCGCCAGCAGCCAAGATAGGACAGGGATTAACTATGGCTACACCTTC

v_call: TRBV5-6
d_call: TRBD2
clone_size: -
cdr3_length: 15
j_call: TRBJ2-1
cdr3_aa: CASSSFLAGGNEQFF
cdr3_nt: TGTGCCAGCAGCTCTTTTCTAGCGGGGGGCAATGAGCAGTTCTTC

v_call: TRBV28
d_call: -
clone_size: -
cdr3_length: 13
j_call: TRBJ1-2
cdr3_aa: CASSSPGGGGYTF
cdr3_nt: TGTGCCAGCAGTTCCCCGGGGGGCGGTGGCTACACCTTC

v_call: TRBV2
d_call: TRBD1
clone_size: -
cdr3_length: 14
j_call: TRBJ2-7
cdr3_aa: CASSEETGPYEQYF
cdr3_nt: TGTGCCAGCAGTGAAGAGACAGGGCCCTACGAGCAGTACTTC

v_call: TRBV6-1
d_call: TRBD1
clone_size: -
cdr3_length: 15
j_call: TRBJ1-6
cdr3_aa: CASSDGQGNGSPLHF
cdr3_nt: TGTGCCAGCAGTGACGGACAGGGTAACGGTTCACCCCTCCACTTT

v_call: TRBV11-2
d_call: TRBD1
clone_size: -
cdr3_length: 14
j_call: TRBJ2-4
cdr3_aa: CASSSGTGPNIQYF
cdr3_nt: TGTGCCAGCAGCTCCGGGACAGGACCAAACATTCAGTACTTC

v_call: TRBV7-2
d_call: -
clone_size: -
cdr3_length: 13
j_call: TRBJ2-7
cdr3_aa: CASSLYRDGEQYF
cdr3_nt: TGTGCCAGCAGCTTATACAGGGATGGTGAGCAGTACTTC

v_call: TRBV10-1
d_call: TRBD1
clone_size: -
cdr3_length: 16
j_call: TRBJ2-3
cdr3_aa: CASSGLQGESTDTQYF
cdr3_nt: TGCGCCAGCAGTGGATTGCAGGGGGAGTCAACAGATACGCAGTATTTT

v_call: TRBV14
d_call: -
clone_size: -
cdr3_length: 12
j_call: TRBJ2-5
cdr3_aa: CASSQASSRQYF
cdr3_nt: TGTGCCAGCAGCCAAGCCTCAAGCAGGCAGTACTTC

v_call: TRBV5-4
d_call: TRBD1
clone_size: -
cdr3_length: 16
j_call: TRBJ1-3
cdr3_aa: CASSPGTGATGNTIYF
cdr3_nt: TGTGCCAGCAGCCCAGGGACAGGGGCAACTGGAAACACCATATATTTT

v_call: TRBV29-1
d_call: -
clone_size: -
cdr3_length: 12
j_call: TRBJ1-1
cdr3_aa: CSVNRGDTEAFF
cdr3_nt: TGCAGCGTTAACCGGGGGGACACTGAAGCTTTCTTT

v_call: TRBV6-5
d_call: -
clone_size: -
cdr3_length: 11
j_call: TRBJ1-1
cdr3_aa: CASSHLAEAFF
cdr3_nt: TGTGCCAGCAGCCACTTAGCTGAAGCTTTCTTT

v_call: TRBV25-1
d_call: TRBD1
clone_size: few
cdr3_length: 15
j_call: TRBJ2-1
cdr3_aa: CASIPGQGGGNEQFF
cdr3_nt: TGTGCCAGCATTCCCGGACAGGGAGGTGGTAATGAGCAGTTCTTC

v_call: TRBV27
d_call: -
clone_size: -
cdr3_length: 14
j_call: TRBJ2-7
cdr3_aa: CASSAGTPQYEQYF
cdr3_nt: TGTGCCAGCAGTGCCGGGACTCCTCAGTACGAGCAGTACTTC

v_call: TRBV6-5
d_call: -
clone_size: -
cdr3_length: 13
j_call: TRBJ1-2
cdr3_aa: CASSYVSGDGYTF
cdr3_nt: TGTGCCAGCAGTTACGTGTCAGGGGATGGCTACACCTTC

v_call: TRBV4-1
d_call: -
clone_size: once
cdr3_length: 12
j_call: TRBJ2-1
cdr3_aa: CASSRTDNEQFF
cdr3_nt: TGCGCCAGCAGCCGCACGGACAATGAGCAGTTCTTC

v_call: TRBV27
d_call: -
clone_size: -
cdr3_length: 16
j_call: TRBJ2-1
cdr3_aa: CASSDSLSLAYNEQFF
cdr3_nt: TGTGCCAGCTCGGACTCCCTTTCCCTAGCGTACAATGAGCAGTTCTTC

v_call: TRBV6-4
d_call: -
clone_size: -
cdr3_length: 14
j_call: TRBJ2-3
cdr3_aa: CASSDSQGTDTQYF
cdr3_nt: TGTGCCAGCAGTGACTCACAGGGCACAGATACGCAGTATTTT

v_call: TRBV7-6
d_call: TRBD2
clone_size: -
cdr3_length: 16
j_call: TRBJ2-1
cdr3_aa: CASSLVAGGSSNEQFF
cdr3_nt: TGTGCCAGCAGCTTAGTGGCGGGGGGGAGTAGTAATGAGCAGTTCTTC

v_call: TRBV6-1
d_call: -
clone_size: -
cdr3_length: 12
j_call: TRBJ2-5
cdr3_aa: CASSVYQETQYF
cdr3_nt: TGTGCCAGCAGTGTATACCAAGAGACCCAGTACTTC

v_call: TRBV6-1
d_call: -
clone_size: -
cdr3_length: 14
j_call: TRBJ1-1
cdr3_aa: CASSVGLVNTEAFF
cdr3_nt: TGTGCCAGCAGTGTGGGACTGGTGAACACTGAAGCTTTCTTT

v_call: TRBV5-6
d_call: TRBD1
clone_size: -
cdr3_length: 16
j_call: TRBJ1-5
cdr3_aa: CASSLNRGQSNQPQHF
cdr3_nt: TGTGCCAGCAGCTTGAACAGGGGGCAGAGCAATCAGCCCCAGCATTTT